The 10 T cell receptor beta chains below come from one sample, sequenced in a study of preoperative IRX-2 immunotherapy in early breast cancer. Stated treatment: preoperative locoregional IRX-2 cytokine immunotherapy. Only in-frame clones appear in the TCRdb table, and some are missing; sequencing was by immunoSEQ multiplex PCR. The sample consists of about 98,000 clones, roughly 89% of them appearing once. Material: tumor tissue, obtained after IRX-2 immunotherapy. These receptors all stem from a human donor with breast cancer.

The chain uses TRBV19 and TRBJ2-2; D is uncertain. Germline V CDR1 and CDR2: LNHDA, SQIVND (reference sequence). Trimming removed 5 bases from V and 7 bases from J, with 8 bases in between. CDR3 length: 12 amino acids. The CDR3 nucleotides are TGTGCCAGTAGTCTCCCGGGCGGGGAGCTGTTTTTT. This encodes CASSLPGGELFF. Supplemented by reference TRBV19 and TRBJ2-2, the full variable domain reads DGGITQSPKYLFRKEGQNVTLSCEQNLNHDAMYWYRQDPGQGLRLIYYSQIVNDFQKGDIAEGYSVSREKKESFPLTVTSAQKNPTAFYLCASSLPGGELFFGEGSRLTVL.

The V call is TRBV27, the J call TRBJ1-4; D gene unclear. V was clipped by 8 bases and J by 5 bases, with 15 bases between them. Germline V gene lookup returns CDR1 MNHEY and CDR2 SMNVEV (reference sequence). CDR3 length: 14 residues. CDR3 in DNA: TGTGCCAGCGCCTGGGAGCGGGCCAATGAAAAACTGTTTTTT. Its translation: CASAWERANEKLFF.

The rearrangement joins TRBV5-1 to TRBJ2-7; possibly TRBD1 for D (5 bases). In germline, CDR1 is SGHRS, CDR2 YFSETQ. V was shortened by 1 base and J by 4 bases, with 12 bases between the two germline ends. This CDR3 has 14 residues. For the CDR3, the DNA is TGCGCCAGCAGCTTGCGGCAGGGAAGTTACGAGCAGTACTTC. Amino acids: CASSLRQGSYEQYF.

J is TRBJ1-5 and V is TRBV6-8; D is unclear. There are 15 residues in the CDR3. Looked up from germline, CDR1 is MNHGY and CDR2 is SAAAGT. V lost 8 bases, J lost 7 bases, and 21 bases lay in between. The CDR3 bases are TGTGCCAGCTCCTCCAGATCCTTCACGGGCCAGCCCCAGCATTTT. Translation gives CASSSRSFTGQPQHF.

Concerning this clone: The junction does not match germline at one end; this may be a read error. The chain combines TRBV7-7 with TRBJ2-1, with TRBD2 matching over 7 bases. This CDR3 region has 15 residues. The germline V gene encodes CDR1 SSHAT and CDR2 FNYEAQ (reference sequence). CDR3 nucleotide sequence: TGTGCCAGCAGCTTAGACGGGCGGGAGTACAGTGAGCAGTTCTTC. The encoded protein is CASSLDGREYSEQFF. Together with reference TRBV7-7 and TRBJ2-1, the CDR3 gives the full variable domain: GAGVSQSPRYKVTKRGQDVTLRCDPISSHATLYWYQQALGQGPEFLTYFNYEAQPDKSGLPSDRFSAERPEGSISTLTIQRTEQRDSAMYRCASSLDGREYSEQFFGPGTRLTVL.

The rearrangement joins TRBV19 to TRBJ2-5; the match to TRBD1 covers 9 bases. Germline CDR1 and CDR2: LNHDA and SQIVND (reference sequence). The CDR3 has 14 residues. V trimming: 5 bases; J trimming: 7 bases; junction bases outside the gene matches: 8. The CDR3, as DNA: TGTGCCAGTAGTTTTGGACAGGGGATTGGGACCCAGTACTTC. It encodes CASSFGQGIGTQYF.

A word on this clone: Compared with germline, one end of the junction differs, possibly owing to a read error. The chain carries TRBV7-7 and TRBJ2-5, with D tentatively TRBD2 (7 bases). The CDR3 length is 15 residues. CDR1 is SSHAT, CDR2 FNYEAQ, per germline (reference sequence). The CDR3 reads CASSRARGAGETQYF. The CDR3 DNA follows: TGTGCTAGCAGCCGAGCCCGGGGGGCGGGGGAGACCCAGTACTTC.

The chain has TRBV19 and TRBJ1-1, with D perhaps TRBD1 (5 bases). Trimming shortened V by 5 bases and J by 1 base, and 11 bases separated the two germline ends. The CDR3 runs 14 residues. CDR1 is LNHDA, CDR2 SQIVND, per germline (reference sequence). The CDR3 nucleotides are TGTGCCAGTAGTCCCGACAGACCGAACACTGAAGCTTTCTTT. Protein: CASSPDRPNTEAFF. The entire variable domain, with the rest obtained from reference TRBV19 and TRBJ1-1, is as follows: DGGITQSPKYLFRKEGQNVTLSCEQNLNHDAMYWYRQDPGQGLRLIYYSQIVNDFQKGDIAEGYSVSREKKESFPLTVTSAQKNPTAFYLCASSPDRPNTEAFFGQGTRLTVV.

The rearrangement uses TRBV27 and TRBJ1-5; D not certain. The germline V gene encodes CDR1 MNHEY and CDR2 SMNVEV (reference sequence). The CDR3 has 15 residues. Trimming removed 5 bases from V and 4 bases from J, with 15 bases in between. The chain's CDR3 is CASSPFGVGNQPQHF. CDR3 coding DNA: TGTGCCAGCAGTCCATTTGGGGTCGGAAATCAGCCCCAGCATTTT.

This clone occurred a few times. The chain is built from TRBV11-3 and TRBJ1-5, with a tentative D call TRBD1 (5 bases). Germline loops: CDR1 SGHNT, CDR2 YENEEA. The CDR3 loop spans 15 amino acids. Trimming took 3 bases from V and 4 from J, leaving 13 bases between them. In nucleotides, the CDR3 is TGTGCCAGCAGCTTGAGGGGCTCTTCAAATCAGCCCCAGCATTTT. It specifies CASSLRGSSNQPQHF.